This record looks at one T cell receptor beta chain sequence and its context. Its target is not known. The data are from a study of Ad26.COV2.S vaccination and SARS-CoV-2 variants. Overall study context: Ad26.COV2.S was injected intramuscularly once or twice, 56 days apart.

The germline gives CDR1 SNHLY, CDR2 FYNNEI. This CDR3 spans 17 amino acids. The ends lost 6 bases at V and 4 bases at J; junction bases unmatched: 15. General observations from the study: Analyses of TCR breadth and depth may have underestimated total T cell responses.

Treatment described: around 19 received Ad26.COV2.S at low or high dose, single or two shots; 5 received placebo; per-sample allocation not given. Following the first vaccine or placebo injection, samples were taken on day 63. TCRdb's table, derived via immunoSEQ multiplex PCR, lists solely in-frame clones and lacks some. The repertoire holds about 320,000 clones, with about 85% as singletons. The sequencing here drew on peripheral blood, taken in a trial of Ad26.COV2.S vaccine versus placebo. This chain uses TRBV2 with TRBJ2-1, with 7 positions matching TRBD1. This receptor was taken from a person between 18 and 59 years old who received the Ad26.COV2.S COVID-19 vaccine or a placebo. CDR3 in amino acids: CASSSGTAAPSYNEQFF. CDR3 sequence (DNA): TGTGCCAGCAGCTCCGGGACAGCCGCCCCGTCTTACAATGAGCAGTTCTTC.